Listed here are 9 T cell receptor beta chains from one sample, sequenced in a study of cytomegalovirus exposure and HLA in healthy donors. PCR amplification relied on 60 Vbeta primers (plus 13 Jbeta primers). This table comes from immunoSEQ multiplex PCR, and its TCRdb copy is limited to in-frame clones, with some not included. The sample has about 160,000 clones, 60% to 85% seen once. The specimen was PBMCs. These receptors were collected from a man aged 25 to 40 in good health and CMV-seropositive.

DNA of the CDR3: TGTGCCAGCAGCGAACAGGGTCAGTCAGATGAGCAGTTCTTC. Its translation is CASSEQGQSDEQFF. The chain couples TRBV11-2 to TRBJ2-1, with a possible D match to TRBD1 (6 bases). The ends were cut back, 5 bases at V and 8 bases at J, with 16 bases in the middle. Germline CDR1 and CDR2: SGHAT and FQNNGV. The CDR3 spans 14 residues.

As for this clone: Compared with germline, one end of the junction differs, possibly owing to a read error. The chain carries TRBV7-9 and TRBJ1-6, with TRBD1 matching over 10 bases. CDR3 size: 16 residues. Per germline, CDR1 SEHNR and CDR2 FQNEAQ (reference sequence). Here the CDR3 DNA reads TGTTCCAGCAGCCCGAGGGCCGGGACAGGGGTCCCACCCCTCCACTTT. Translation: CSSSPRAGTGVPPLHF.

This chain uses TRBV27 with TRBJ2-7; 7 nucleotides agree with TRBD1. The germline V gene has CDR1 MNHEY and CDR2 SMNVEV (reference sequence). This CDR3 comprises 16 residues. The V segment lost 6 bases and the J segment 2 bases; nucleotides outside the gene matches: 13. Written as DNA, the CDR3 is TGTGCCAGCAGCAGTTTTGGGAACAGGGGACCCTACGAGCAGTACTTC. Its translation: CASSSFGNRGPYEQYF.

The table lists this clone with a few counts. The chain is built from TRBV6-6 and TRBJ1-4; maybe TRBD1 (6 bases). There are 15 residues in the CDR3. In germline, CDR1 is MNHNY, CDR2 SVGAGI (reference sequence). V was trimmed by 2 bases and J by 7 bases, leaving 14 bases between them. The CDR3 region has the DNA TGTGCCAGCAGTTACCCTTACAGGGAGGGTGAAAAACTGTTTTTT. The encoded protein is CASSYPYREGEKLFF.

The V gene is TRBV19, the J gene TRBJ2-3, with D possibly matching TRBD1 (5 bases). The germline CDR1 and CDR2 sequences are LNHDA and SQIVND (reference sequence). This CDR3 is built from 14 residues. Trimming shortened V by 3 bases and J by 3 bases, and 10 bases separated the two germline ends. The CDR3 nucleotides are TGTGCCAGTAGTATTGGGCAGGGAACAGATACGCAGTATTTT. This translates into CASSIGQGTDTQYF. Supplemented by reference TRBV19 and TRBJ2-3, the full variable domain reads DGGITQSPKYLFRKEGQNVTLSCEQNLNHDAMYWYRQDPGQGLRLIYYSQIVNDFQKGDIAEGYSVSREKKESFPLTVTSAQKNPTAFYLCASSIGQGTDTQYFGPGTRLTVL.

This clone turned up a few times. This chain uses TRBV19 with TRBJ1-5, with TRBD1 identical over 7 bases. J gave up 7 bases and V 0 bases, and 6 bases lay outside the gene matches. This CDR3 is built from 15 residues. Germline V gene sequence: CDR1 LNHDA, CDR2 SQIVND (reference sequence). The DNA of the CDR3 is TGTGCCAGTAGTATAGACACAGGGGCTTGGCAGCCCCAGCATTTT. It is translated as CASSIDTGAWQPQHF.

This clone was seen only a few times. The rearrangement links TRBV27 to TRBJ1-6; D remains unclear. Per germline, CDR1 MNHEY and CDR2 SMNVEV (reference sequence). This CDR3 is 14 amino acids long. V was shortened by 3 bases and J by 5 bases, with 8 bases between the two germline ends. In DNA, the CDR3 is TGTGCCAGCAGTTTTTTCGGGAATAATTCACCCCTCCACTTT. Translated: CASSFFGNNSPLHF.

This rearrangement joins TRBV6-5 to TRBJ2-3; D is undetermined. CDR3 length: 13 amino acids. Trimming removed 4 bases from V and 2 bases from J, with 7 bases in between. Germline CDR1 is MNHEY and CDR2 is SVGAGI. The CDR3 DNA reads TGTGCCAGCAGTTCCCAATTCACAGATACGCAGTATTTT. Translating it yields CASSSQFTDTQYF.

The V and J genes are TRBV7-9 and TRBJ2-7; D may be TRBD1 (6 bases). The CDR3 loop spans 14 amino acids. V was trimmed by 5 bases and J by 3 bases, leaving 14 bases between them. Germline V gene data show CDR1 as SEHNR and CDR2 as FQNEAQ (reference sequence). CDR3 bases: TGTGCCAGCAGCAGGGCAGGGGCAAACTACGAGCAGTACTTC. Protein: CASSRAGANYEQYF.